A single sample is the source of the 32 T cell receptor beta chains below, sequenced in a study of blood T cell repertoires in COVID-19. Assay used: immunoSEQ multiplex PCR; TCRdb lists only in-frame clones, some missing. The sample yields about 220,000 clones, about 80% seen once. The sequenced sample was PBMCs or T cells enriched from blood (not recorded which). These receptors all come from a woman aged 40 to 55 with acute COVID-19.

The genes are TRBV29-1 and TRBJ1-2; D might be TRBD1 (6 bases). Trimming removed 5 bases from V and 0 bases from J, with 13 bases in between. There are 14 residues in the CDR3. Per the germline V gene, CDR1 is SQVTM and CDR2 is ANQGSEA. The CDR3 sequence: CSVSRDTSNYGYTF. DNA of the CDR3: TGCAGCGTTTCCCGGGACACATCTAACTATGGCTACACCTTC.

DNA for the CDR3: TGTGCCAGCAGTTTGGGGAAGCGGGGCACACTGCAGTTCTTC. Its translation is CASSLGKRGTLQFF. This sequence joins TRBV6-5 and TRBJ2-1; 7 bases fit TRBD2. The ends lost 4 bases at V and 12 bases at J; junction bases unmatched: 12. There are 14 residues in the CDR3. CDR1 and CDR2 (germline): MNHEY, SVGAGI.

J is TRBJ2-1 and V is TRBV7-2; 8 positions match TRBD1. The CDR3 is made up of 14 amino acids. J gave up 8 bases and V 1 base, and 4 bases lay outside the gene matches. Germline CDR1 reads SGHTA; CDR2 reads FQGNSA. CDR3 amino acids: CASSLVQGAYEQFF. The CDR3 DNA sequence: TGTGCCAGCAGCTTAGTTCAGGGGGCCTATGAGCAGTTCTTC.

The J gene is TRBJ2-3, the V gene TRBV11-2, with 8 bases aligning to TRBD1. Germline-derived CDR1 and CDR2 are SGHAT and FQNNGV. With V trimmed by 5 bases and J by 7 bases, 8 bases remained unmatched. The CDR3 has 14 amino acids. In DNA form, the CDR3 reads TGTGCCAGCAGCCCGGCTCAGGGGGCTCATACGCAGTATTTT. This gives the protein CASSPAQGAHTQYF.

This clone was seen once. The rearrangement links TRBV28 to TRBJ2-3, with D perhaps matching TRBD2 (5 bases). The length of the CDR3 is 17 residues. Trimming took off 6 bases at V and 1 base at J, with 20 bases between the two ends. Germline lookup yields CDR1 MDHEN and CDR2 SYDVKM. The CDR3 nucleotides are TGTGCCAGCAGCCTAGGAGGTCGGCGGATAGGCACAGATACGCAGTATTTT. Residues: CASSLGGRRIGTDTQYF.

This clone appeared a single time. V usage is TRBV11-2 and J usage is TRBJ1-2; D perhaps matches TRBD1 (5 bases). Germline CDR1 is SGHAT and CDR2 is FQNNGV. Trimming took 5 bases from V and 2 from J, leaving 12 bases between them. The CDR3 has 14 amino acids. CDR3 region: CASSPERQNYGYTF. In DNA, the CDR3 is TGTGCCAGCAGCCCCGAGAGACAGAACTATGGCTACACCTTC.

The V call is TRBV5-1, the J call TRBJ2-3; 8 bases align to TRBD2. Germline V gene data show CDR1 as SGHRS and CDR2 as YFSETQ. The length of the CDR3 is 16 residues. Trimming took 4 bases from V and 2 from J; bases not matched to a gene: 9. The CDR3 DNA reads as TGCGCCAGCAGCCACGGAACGGGGGGGGACACAGATACGCAGTATTTT. Encoded protein: CASSHGTGGDTDTQYF.

The rearrangement links TRBV4-1 to TRBJ1-1; D perhaps matches TRBD1 (6 bases). This CDR3 has 16 residues. From germline, CDR1 is MGHRA and CDR2 YSYEKL. Trimming cost V 1 base and J 2 bases, with 14 bases left between them. CDR3 bases: TGCGCCAGCAGCCAAGCCCCCTCACAGGGTAACACTGAAGCTTTCTTT. Protein product: CASSQAPSQGNTEAFF.

The gene calls are TRBV5-5 and TRBJ1-3; a possible D gene is TRBD1 (6 bases). Germline V lookup: CDR1 SGHKS, CDR2 YYEKEE (reference sequence). Trimming removed 4 bases at V and 4 bases at J, with 12 bases between. The CDR3 has 14 amino acids. The CDR3 loop reads CASSPTGLGNTIYF. The CDR3 region has the DNA TGTGCCAGCAGCCCCACAGGGCTCGGAAACACCATATATTTT.

J is TRBJ1-4 and V is TRBV6-5; D is uncertain. This CDR3 spans 14 amino acids. V dropped 1 base and J dropped 7 bases, with 10 bases sitting between them. Germline CDR1 reads MNHEY; CDR2 reads SVGAGI. The DNA for the CDR3 is TGTGCCAGCAGTTACTTCGGGGTTGGTGAAAAACTGTTTTTT. Translation gives CASSYFGVGEKLFF.

The rearrangement joins TRBV27 to TRBJ2-1; 11 bases agree with TRBD2. With 5 bases clipped from V and 2 bases from J, the junction kept 2 bases outside the gene matches. In germline, CDR1 is MNHEY, CDR2 SMNVEV (reference sequence). The CDR3 consists of 15 residues. The CDR3 here is CASSELAGAYNEQFF. The CDR3 DNA follows: TGTGCCAGCAGTGAACTAGCGGGGGCCTACAATGAGCAGTTCTTC.

CDR3 amino acids: CASSLEDGADNEQFF. The CDR3 DNA reads TGTGCCAGCAGCTTGGAGGATGGGGCCGACAATGAGCAGTTCTTC. The chain links TRBV5-4 to TRBJ2-1; TRBD1 might be the D (5 bases). The CDR3 extends over 15 amino acids. Trimming shortened V by 0 bases and J by 5 bases, and 12 bases separated the two germline ends. Germline V gene data show CDR1 as SGHNT and CDR2 as YYREEE (reference sequence).

This chain uses TRBV7-3 with TRBJ2-5, with D maybe TRBD2 (5 bases). V gave up 2 bases and J gave up 2 bases, with 9 bases separating them. The CDR3 is 14 residues long. Germline CDR1 and CDR2: SGHTA and FQGTGA. The DNA for the CDR3 is TGTGCCAGCAGCTTAGCACCGGGGCAAGAGACCCAGTACTTC. The encoded protein is CASSLAPGQETQYF.

This chain connects TRBV5-8 to TRBJ2-5, with 11 bases fitting TRBD2. Germline V gives CDR1 SGHTS, CDR2 YDEGEE. The CDR3 has 16 amino acids. The junction had 6 bases not matched to a gene; V was cut back by 0 bases and J by 5 bases. CDR3 sequence reads: CASSLASGRLRETQYF. CDR3 DNA sequence: TGTGCCAGCAGCTTGGCTAGCGGGAGGCTCCGGGAGACCCAGTACTTC. Looking up the rest from reference TRBV5-8 and TRBJ2-5 gives the full variable domain: EAGVTQSPTHLIKTRGQQATLRCSPISGHTSVYWYQQALGLGLQFLLWYDEGEERNRGNFPPRFSGRQFPNYSSELNVNALELEDSALYLCASSLASGRLRETQYFGPGTRLLVL.

This chain joins TRBV14 and TRBJ1-1; no reliable D call. V was pared by 5 bases and J by 1 base, with 17 bases between. CDR1 SGHDN and CDR2 FVKESK come from the germline V gene. The CDR3 sequence is 16 residues long. The chain's CDR3 is CASSSRQRAGNTEAFF. The CDR3 coding sequence is TGTGCCAGCAGCTCAAGGCAGAGGGCCGGGAACACTGAAGCTTTCTTT.

Comments on this clone: Other DNA sequences of this sample code for an identical CDR3. V usage is TRBV9 and J usage is TRBJ2-3; 9 bases are shared with TRBD1. The V and J ends lost 0 bases and 3 bases, in that order; junction bases with no gene match: 5. This CDR3 is built from 16 residues. CDR1 is SGDLS, CDR2 YYNGEE, per germline. CDR3 protein: CASSVEGTGRTDTQYF. The CDR3 DNA reads as TGTGCCAGCAGCGTAGAGGGGACAGGGCGAACAGATACGCAGTATTTT. The entire variable domain, with the rest obtained from reference TRBV9 and TRBJ2-3, is as follows: DSGVTQTPKHLITATGQRVTLRCSPRSGDLSVYWYQQSLDQGLQFLIQYYNGEERAKGNILERFSAQQFPDLHSELNLSSLELGDSALYFCASSVEGTGRTDTQYFGPGTRLTVL.

The rearrangement joins TRBV9 to TRBJ2-7; 7 bases agree with TRBD2. Trimming removed 0 bases from V and 2 bases from J; junction bases left unmatched: 2. CDR3 length equals 14 residues. The V gene's germline CDR1 is SGDLS and CDR2 YYNGEE. The CDR3 bases are TGTGCCAGCAGCGTAGGCCTAGCGGCCTACGAGCAGTACTTC. Its protein is CASSVGLAAYEQYF. The entire variable domain, with the rest obtained from reference TRBV9 and TRBJ2-7, is as follows: DSGVTQTPKHLITATGQRVTLRCSPRSGDLSVYWYQQSLDQGLQFLIQYYNGEERAKGNILERFSAQQFPDLHSELNLSSLELGDSALYFCASSVGLAAYEQYFGPGTRLTVT.

This clone appeared a single time. This sequence is one base from a far larger clone and is likely a read error. The chain couples TRBV11-2 to TRBJ1-1; 7 nucleotides line up with TRBD1. This CDR3 has 12 amino acids. Germline V gene sequence: CDR1 SGHAT, CDR2 FQNNGV. The V segment lost 5 bases and the J segment 7 bases; nucleotides outside the gene matches: 4. The CDR3 here is CASSPTGVEAFF. The CDR3 DNA sequence: TGTGCCAGCAGCCCTACAGGGGTTGAAGCTTTCTTT.

The chain uses TRBV11-2 and TRBJ1-4, with TRBD1 as a possible D gene (5 bases). The CDR3 runs to 15 residues. Germline V gene data show CDR1 as SGHAT and CDR2 as FQNNGV. With 5 bases removed from V and 3 bases from J, the gap between germline ends came to 13 bases. The CDR3 DNA reads as TGTGCCAGCAGCAGGGGACGGGGGGCTAATGAAAAACTGTTTTTT. This translates into CASSRGRGANEKLFF.

The chain recombines TRBV4-1 with TRBJ2-5, with a tentative D call TRBD1 (7 bases). Trimming took off 0 bases at V and 7 bases at J, with 27 bases between the two ends. Germline CDR1 reads MGHRA; CDR2 reads YSYEKL. This CDR3 comprises 19 residues. The CDR3 sequence: CASSQDPPASQGGGRTQYF. As DNA, the CDR3 is TGCGCCAGCAGCCAAGATCCTCCAGCTAGTCAGGGGGGCGGTAGGACCCAGTACTTC.

The V gene is TRBV11-2, the J gene TRBJ1-4; 7 nucleotides line up with TRBD1. Germline V lookup: CDR1 SGHAT, CDR2 FQNNGV. V lost 1 base to trimming and J lost 7 bases; unmatched junction nucleotides: 9. The CDR3 consists of 16 residues. CDR3 amino acids: CASSLGTGRVGEKLFF. The CDR3 region has the DNA TGTGCCAGCAGCTTAGGGACAGGACGCGTTGGTGAAAAACTGTTTTTT.

The rearrangement joins TRBV28 to TRBJ1-6; possibly TRBD1 for D (5 bases). The CDR3 length is 13 residues. Germline V gives CDR1 MDHEN, CDR2 SYDVKM. The ends were cut back, 6 bases at V and 10 bases at J, with 13 bases in the middle. The CDR3 region has the DNA TGTGCCAGCAGACCCCTTTCAGGGTCACCCCTCCACTTT. It encodes CASRPLSGSPLHF.

The chain joins TRBV4-1 to TRBJ2-2, with D tentatively TRBD2 (6 bases). The CDR3 has 14 residues. Trimming left V 3 bases short and J 1 base short, with 6 bases between. Germline values: CDR1 MGHRA, CDR2 YSYEKL. The CDR3 nucleotides are TGCGCCAGCAGCCAGCGGGAGAACACCGGGGAGCTGTTTTTT. This sequence encodes CASSQRENTGELFF.

This clone was observed a single time. V is TRBV27 and J is TRBJ1-1, with TRBD1 as a possible D gene (6 bases). Germline-derived CDR1 and CDR2 are MNHEY and SMNVEV (reference sequence). The V end lost 1 base, the J end lost 4 bases, and 10 bases lay between the germline ends. This CDR3 has 14 residues. The CDR3 sequence is CASSLLGASTEAFF. The CDR3 bases are TGTGCCAGCAGTTTATTGGGGGCTTCCACTGAAGCTTTCTTT.

Only a few counts were recorded for this clone. V gene TRBV11-2 combines with J gene TRBJ1-1, with TRBD1 matching 8 bases. Per germline, CDR1 SGHAT and CDR2 FQNNGV. V lost 6 bases and J lost 4; bases outside the gene matches: 1. This CDR3 has 12 residues. The CDR3 DNA is TGTGCCAGCAGAACAGGGGGCACTGAAGCTTTCTTT. As protein: CASRTGGTEAFF.

This clone was detected a few times. This chain joins TRBV9 and TRBJ2-1; TRBD1 agrees at 8 bases. The V gene end was trimmed by 1 base and the J gene end by 14 bases; junction bases not matched to a gene: 11. Germline CDR1 SGDLS, CDR2 YYNGEE. The CDR3 runs to 14 residues. The CDR3 is CASSVLSTGGIEFF. Here the CDR3 DNA reads TGTGCCAGCAGCGTACTTTCCACAGGGGGAATTGAGTTCTTC.

V usage is TRBV15 and J usage is TRBJ1-2; TRBD1 aligns across 10 bases. Looked up from germline, CDR1 is LNHNV and CDR2 is YYDKDF (reference sequence). Trimming cost V 6 bases and J 4 bases; bases outside gene matches: 11. This CDR3 region has 16 residues. The CDR3 DNA follows: TGTGCCACCAGTCTACCGGGACAGGGGTTTAGCTATGGCTACACCTTC. Its protein is CATSLPGQGFSYGYTF. The variable domain in full, completed from reference TRBV15 and TRBJ1-2, reads DAMVIQNPRYQVTQFGKPVTLSCSQTLNHNVMYWYQQKSSQAPKLLFHYYDKDFNNEADTPDNFQSRRPNTSFCFLDIRSPGLGDTAMYLCATSLPGQGFSYGYTFGSGTRLTVV.

In its sample, this clone was seen once. This chain joins TRBV6-2 or TRBV6-3 and TRBJ2-3; 13 bases are shared with TRBD2. V shed 6 bases, J shed 8 bases, and the junction held 8 bases outside the gene matches. Germline V gene sequence: CDR1 MNHEY, CDR2 SVGEGT. CDR3 length equals 15 residues. CDR3 sequence: CASSATSGGAGTQYF. The CDR3 coding sequence is TGTGCCAGCAGCGCCACTAGCGGGGGGGCCGGTACGCAGTATTTT.

The CDR3 region has the DNA TGTGCCAGCAGTGTGCGGGGTTCCCATCAGCCCCAGCATTTT. Protein sequence: CASSVRGSHQPQHF. The V call is TRBV2, the J call TRBJ1-5; D gene unclear. Germline V CDR1 and CDR2: SNHLY, FYNNEI. Between the trimmed V and J ends, which lost 4 bases and 5 bases, there was a span of 12 bases. CDR3 length equals 14 residues.

The chain recombines TRBV30 with TRBJ1-6, with 7 positions matching TRBD1. This CDR3 has 16 residues. The V gene's germline CDR1 is GTSNPN and CDR2 SVGIG (reference sequence). The trim removed 4 bases at V and 4 bases at J, leaving 10 bases unmatched. In DNA form, the CDR3 reads TGTGCCTGGAACGGCGGGACAGCGCAGTATAATTCACCCCTCCACTTT. It encodes CAWNGGTAQYNSPLHF. Full variable domain (missing parts from reference TRBV30 and TRBJ1-6): SQTIHQWPATLVQPVGSPLSLECTVEGTSNPNLYWYRQAAGRGLQLLFYSVGIGQISSEVPQNLSASRPQDRQFILSSKKLLLSDSGFYLCAWNGGTAQYNSPLHFGNGTRLTVT.

This clone has just one count. The chain combines TRBV7-8 with TRBJ1-5, with D possibly TRBD1 on 6 matching bases. Germline V lookup: CDR1 SGHVS, CDR2 FQNEAQ. The CDR3 spans 18 residues. V lost 2 bases and J lost 3, with 20 bases in between. The CDR3 loop is CASSLRYSGEGNNQPQHF. The CDR3 DNA reads TGTGCCAGCAGCTTAAGATACTCAGGGGAAGGAAACAATCAGCCCCAGCATTTT.

The genes are TRBV6-5 and TRBJ2-2, with D possibly matching TRBD1 (5 bases). Germline V gives CDR1 MNHEY, CDR2 SVGAGI. Trimming cost V 5 bases and J 5 bases, with 15 bases left between them. The CDR3 totals 15 residues. CDR3 region: CASSMGLGQTGELFF. CDR3 DNA sequence: TGTGCCAGCAGTATGGGGTTGGGGCAGACCGGGGAGCTGTTTTTT.